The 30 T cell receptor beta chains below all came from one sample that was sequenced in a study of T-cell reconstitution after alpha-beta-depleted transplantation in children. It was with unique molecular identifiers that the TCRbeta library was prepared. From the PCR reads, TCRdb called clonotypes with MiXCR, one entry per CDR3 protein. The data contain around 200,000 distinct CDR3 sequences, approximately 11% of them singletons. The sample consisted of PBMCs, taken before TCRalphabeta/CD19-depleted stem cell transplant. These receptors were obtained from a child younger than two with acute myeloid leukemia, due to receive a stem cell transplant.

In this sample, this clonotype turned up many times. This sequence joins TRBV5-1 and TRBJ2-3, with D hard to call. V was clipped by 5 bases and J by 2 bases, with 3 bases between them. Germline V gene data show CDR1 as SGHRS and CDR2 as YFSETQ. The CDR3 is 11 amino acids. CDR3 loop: CASRYTDTQYF. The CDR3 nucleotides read TGCGCCAGCAGGTACACAGATACGCAGTATTTT.

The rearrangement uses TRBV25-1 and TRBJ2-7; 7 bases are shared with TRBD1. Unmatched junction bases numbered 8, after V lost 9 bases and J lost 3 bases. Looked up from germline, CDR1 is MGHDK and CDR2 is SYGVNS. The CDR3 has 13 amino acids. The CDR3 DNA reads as TGTGCCAGTAGAGGGGACAGCTGCTACGAGCAGTACTTC. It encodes CASRGDSCYEQYF.

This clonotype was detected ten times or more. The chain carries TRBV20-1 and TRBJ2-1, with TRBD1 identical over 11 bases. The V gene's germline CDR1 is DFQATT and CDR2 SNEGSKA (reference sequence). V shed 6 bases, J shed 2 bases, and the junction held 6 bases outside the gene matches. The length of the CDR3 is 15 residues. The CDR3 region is CSAPDRGRPYNEQFF. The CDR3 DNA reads TGCAGTGCCCCGGACAGGGGGCGACCCTACAATGAGCAGTTCTTC.

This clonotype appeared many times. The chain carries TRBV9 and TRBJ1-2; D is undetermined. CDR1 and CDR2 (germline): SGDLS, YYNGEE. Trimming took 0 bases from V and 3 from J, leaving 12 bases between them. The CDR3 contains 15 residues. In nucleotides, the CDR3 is TGTGCCAGCAGCGTAGGATTTGGTAACTACTATGGCTACACCTTC. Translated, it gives CASSVGFGNYYGYTF.

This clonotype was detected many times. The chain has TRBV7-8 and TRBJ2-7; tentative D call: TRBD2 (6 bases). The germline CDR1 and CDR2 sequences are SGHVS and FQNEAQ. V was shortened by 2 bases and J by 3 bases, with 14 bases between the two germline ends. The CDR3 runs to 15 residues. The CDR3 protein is CASSLMAGSFYEQYF. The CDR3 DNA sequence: TGTGCCAGCAGCTTAATGGCGGGGTCCTTCTACGAGCAGTACTTC.

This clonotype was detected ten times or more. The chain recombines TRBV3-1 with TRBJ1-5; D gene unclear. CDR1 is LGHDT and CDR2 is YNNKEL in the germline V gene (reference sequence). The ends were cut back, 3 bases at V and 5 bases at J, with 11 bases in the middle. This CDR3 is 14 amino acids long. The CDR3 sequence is CASSQRQSDQPQHF. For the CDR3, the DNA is TGTGCCAGCAGCCAGCGGCAATCCGATCAGCCCCAGCATTTT.

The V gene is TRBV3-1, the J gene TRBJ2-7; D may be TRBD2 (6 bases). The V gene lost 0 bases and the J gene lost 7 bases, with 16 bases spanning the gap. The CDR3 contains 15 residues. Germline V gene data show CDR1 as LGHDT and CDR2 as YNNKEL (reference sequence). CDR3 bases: TGTGCCAGCAGCCAAGATCCGGGACTCCTACTGGAGCAGTACTTC. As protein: CASSQDPGLLLEQYF.

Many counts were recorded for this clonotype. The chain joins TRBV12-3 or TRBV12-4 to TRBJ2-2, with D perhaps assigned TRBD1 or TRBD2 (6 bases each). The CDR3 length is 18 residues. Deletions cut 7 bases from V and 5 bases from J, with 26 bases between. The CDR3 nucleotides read TGTGCCAGCACGCCTTATAACACAGGAGGGGGGTTGACCGGGGAGCTGTTTTTT. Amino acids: CASTPYNTGGGLTGELFF.

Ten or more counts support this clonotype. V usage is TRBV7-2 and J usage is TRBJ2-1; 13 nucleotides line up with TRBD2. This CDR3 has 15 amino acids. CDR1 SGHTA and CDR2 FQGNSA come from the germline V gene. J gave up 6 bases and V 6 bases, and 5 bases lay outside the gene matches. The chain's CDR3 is CASSRGLAGFNEQFF. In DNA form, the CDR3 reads TGTGCCAGCAGTAGGGGACTAGCGGGATTCAATGAGCAGTTCTTC.

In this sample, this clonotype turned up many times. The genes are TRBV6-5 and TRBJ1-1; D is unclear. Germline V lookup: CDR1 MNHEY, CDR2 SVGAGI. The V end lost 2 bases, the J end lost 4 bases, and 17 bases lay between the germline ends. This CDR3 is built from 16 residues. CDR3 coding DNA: TGTGCCAGCAGTTACATATCGGGTGGAGGGAGCACTGAAGCTTTCTTT. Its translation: CASSYISGGGSTEAFF.

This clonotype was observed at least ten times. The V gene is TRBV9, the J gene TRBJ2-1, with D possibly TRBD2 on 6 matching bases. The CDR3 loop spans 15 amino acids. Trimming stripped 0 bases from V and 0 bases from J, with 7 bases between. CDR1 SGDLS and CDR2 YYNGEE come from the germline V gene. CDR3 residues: CASSVVADSYNEQFF. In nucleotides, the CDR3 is TGTGCCAGCAGCGTAGTAGCGGACTCCTACAATGAGCAGTTCTTC.

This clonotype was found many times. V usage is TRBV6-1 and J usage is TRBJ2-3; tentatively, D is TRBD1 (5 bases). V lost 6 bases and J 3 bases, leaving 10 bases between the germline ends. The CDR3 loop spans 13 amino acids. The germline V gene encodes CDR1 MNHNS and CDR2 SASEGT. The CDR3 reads CASRGRGTDTQYF. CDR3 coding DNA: TGTGCCAGCAGGGGGCGAGGTACAGATACGCAGTATTTT.

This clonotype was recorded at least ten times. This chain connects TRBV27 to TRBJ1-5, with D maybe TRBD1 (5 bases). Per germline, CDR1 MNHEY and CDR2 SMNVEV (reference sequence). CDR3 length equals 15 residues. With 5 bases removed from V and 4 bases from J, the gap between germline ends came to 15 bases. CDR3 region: CASSRGRDGNQPQHF. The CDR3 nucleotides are TGTGCCAGCAGTCGGGGCAGGGATGGTAATCAGCCCCAGCATTTT.

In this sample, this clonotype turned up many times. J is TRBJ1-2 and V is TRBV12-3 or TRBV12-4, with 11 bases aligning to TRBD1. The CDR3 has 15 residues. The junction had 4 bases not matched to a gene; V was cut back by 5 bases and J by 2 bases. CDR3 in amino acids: CASSGRDRGNYGYTF. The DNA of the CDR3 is TGTGCCAGCAGTGGCCGGGACAGGGGGAACTATGGCTACACCTTC.

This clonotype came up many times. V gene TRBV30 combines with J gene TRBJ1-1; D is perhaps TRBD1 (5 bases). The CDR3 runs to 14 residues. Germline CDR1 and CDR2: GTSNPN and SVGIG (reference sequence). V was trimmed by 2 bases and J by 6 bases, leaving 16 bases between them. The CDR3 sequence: CAWSYGQGRSEAFF. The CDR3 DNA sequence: TGTGCCTGGAGTTACGGTCAGGGTAGGTCTGAAGCTTTCTTT.

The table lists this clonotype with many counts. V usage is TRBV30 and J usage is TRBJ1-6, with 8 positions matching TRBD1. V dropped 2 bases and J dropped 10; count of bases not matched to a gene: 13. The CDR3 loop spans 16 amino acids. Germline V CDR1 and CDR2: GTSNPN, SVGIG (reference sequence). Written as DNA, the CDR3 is TGTGCCTGGAGTTACGTCCCGGACAGGGCGAAATCACCCCTCCACTTT. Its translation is CAWSYVPDRAKSPLHF.

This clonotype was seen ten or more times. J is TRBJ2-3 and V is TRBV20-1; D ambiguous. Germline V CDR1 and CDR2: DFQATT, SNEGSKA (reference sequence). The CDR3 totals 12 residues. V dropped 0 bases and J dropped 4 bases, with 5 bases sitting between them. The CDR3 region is CSARDRSDTQYF. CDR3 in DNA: TGCAGTGCTAGAGATCGCTCAGATACGCAGTATTTT.

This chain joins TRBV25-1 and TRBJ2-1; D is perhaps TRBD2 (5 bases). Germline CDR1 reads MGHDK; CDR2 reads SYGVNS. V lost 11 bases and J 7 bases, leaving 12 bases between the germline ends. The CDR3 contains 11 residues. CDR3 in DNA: TGTGCCTCTGGACTTGTTAATGAGCAGTTCTTC. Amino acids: CASGLVNEQFF.

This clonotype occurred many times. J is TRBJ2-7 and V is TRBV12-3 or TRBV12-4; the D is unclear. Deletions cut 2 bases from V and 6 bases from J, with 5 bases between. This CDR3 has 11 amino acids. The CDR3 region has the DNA TGTGCCAGCAGTTTATGGGCCGAGCAGTACTTC. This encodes CASSLWAEQYF.

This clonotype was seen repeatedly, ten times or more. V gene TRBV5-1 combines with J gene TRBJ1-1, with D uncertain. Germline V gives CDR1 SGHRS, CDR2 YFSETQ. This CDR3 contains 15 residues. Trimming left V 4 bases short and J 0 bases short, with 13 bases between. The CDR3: CASSPPEEMNTEAFF. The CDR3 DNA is TGCGCCAGCAGCCCCCCTGAAGAAATGAACACTGAAGCTTTCTTT.

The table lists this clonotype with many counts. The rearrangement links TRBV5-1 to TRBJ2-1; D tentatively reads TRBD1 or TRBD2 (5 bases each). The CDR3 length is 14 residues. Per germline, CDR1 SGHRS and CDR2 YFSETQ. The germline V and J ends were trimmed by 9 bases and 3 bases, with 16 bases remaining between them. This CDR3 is CATNRDGRYNEQFF. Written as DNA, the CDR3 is TGCGCCACCAACCGGGACGGGCGCTACAATGAGCAGTTCTTC.

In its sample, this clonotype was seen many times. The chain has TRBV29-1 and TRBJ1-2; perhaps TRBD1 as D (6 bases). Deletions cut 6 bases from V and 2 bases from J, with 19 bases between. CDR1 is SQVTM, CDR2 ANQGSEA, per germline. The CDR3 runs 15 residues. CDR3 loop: CSVDIQTGVNYGYTF. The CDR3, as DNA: TGCAGCGTAGATATACAGACAGGAGTCAACTATGGCTACACCTTC.

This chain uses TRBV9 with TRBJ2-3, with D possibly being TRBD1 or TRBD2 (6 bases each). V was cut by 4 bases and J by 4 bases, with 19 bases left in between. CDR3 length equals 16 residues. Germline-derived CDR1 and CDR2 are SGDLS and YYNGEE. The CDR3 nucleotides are TGTGCCAGCAGCCTTGACAGGTTGGCTAGCGCAGATACGCAGTATTTT. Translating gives CASSLDRLASADTQYF.

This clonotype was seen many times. The CDR3 DNA follows: TGTGCCAGCAGCAACGCATTATGCTGGGGAGACGAGCAGTACTTC. As protein: CASSNALCWGDEQYF. The chain links TRBV21-1 to TRBJ2-7; no check of the table's D call, TRBD2, against the DNA was made. TRBV21-1 is shown as a pseudogene. This CDR3 region has 15 residues.

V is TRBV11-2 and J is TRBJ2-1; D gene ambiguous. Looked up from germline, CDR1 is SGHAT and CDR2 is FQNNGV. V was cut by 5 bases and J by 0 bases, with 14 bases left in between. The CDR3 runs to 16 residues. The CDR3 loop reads CASSRQSISSYNEQFF. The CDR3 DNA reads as TGTGCCAGCAGCCGGCAATCTATAAGCTCCTACAATGAGCAGTTCTTC.

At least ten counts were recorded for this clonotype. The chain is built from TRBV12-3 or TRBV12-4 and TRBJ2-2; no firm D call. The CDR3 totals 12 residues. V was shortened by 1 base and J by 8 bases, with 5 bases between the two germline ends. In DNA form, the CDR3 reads TGTGCCAGCAGTTTAGGTAGAGGGGAGCTGTTTTTT. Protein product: CASSLGRGELFF.

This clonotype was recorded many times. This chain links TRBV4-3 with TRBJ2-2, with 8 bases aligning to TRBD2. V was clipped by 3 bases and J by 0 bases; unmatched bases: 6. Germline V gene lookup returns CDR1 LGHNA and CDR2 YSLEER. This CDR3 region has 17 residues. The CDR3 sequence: CASSHGRGLANTGELFF. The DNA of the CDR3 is TGCGCCAGCAGCCATGGGCGGGGACTAGCGAACACCGGGGAGCTGTTTTTT.

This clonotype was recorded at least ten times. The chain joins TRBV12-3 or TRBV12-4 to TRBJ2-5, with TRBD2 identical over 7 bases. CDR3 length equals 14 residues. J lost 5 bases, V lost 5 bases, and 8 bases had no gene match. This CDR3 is CASSPAGVEETQYF. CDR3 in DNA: TGTGCCAGCAGTCCGGCGGGAGTGGAGGAGACCCAGTACTTC.

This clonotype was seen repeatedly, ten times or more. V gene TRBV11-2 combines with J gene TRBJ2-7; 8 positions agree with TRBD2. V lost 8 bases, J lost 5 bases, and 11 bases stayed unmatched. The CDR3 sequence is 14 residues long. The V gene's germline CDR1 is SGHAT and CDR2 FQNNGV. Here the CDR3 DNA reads TGTGCCAGCGGACCCGGACTAGCTAGCAACGAGCAGTACTTC. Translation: CASGPGLASNEQYF.

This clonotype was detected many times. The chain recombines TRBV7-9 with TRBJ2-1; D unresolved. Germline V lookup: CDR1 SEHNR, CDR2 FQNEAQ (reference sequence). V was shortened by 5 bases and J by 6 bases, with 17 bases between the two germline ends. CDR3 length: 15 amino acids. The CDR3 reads CASSSDLTRGNEQFF. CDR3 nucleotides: TGTGCCAGCAGCAGCGACTTGACCCGAGGCAATGAGCAGTTCTTC.